This T cell receptor (beta chain) was captured in a study of molecular identifiers for immune sequencing clone quantification. Construction of naive CD8 libraries employed roughly 18,000 to 1,100,000 sorted cells together with 10%, 30% or 50% RNA. Trimming took 3 bases from V and 9 from J, leaving 11 bases between them. This CDR3 has 13 amino acids. Per germline, CDR1 KGHDR and CDR2 SFDVKD. This clonotype turned up a few times. One entry per CDR3 protein results from TCRdb running MiXCR on the PCR reads. There are over 85,000 distinct CDR3 sequences in the sample; over 20% occur only once, and around 1% lies in the top ten.

Sequenced material: naive CD8+ T cells from blood, with Jurkat cell RNA spiked in. Subset defined: FACS-sorted CD8+CD4-CCR7+CD45RA+ naive T cells. This sequence joins TRBV24-1 and TRBJ2-1; D is tentatively TRBD1 or TRBD2 (5 bases each). This clonotype originated in a human donor in good health. Some libraries in this study had Jurkat cell RNA spiked in. The CDR3, as DNA: TGTGCCACCAGTGATATACGGGGCGTTGAGCAGTTCTTC. Translation gives CATSDIRGVEQFF.